The clone carrying this TCR beta chain was seen many times. The antigen is unknown. The sample belongs to a study of T cell repertoires in cytomegalovirus infection. Study summary: Signatures in public TCR beta sequences pointed to both CMV infection and matching HLA type.

The germline V and J ends were trimmed by 5 bases and 5 bases, with 7 bases remaining between them. This CDR3 contains 12 residues. From germline, CDR1 is LNHDA and CDR2 SQIVND (reference sequence). Points from the study as a whole: Identification of carriers of CMV plus the relevant HLA was achieved through cumulative public TCR beta family frequency.

TCRdb ran MiXCR on the reads and lists one entry per CDR3 protein. The repertoire includes under 100,000 distinct CDR3 sequences, roughly 3.7% of them detected once, and 4.6% sits in the top ten. The sequence derives from a human donor in good health (CMV status not recorded). Some clones in this sample may be carry-over from other donors' samples. The specimen sequenced was PBMCs. The rearrangement links TRBV19 to TRBJ2-1; D uncertain. This CDR3 is CASSGYNNEQFF. As DNA, the CDR3 is TGTGCCAGTAGTGGCTACAACAATGAGCAGTTCTTC.